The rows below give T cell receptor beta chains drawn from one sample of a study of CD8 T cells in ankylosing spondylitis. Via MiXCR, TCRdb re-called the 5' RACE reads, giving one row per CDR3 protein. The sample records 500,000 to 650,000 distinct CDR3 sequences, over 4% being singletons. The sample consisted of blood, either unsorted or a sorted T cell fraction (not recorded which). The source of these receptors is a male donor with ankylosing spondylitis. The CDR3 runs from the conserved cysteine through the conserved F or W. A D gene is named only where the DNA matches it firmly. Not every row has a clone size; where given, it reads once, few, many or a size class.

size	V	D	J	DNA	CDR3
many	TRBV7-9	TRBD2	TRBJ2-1	TGTGCCAGCAGCTTAATCGGCGGGAGGTACAATGAGCAGTTCTTC	CASSLIGGRYNEQFF
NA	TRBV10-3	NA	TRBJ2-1	TGTGCCATGTCTGAACAGGCCGATGAGCAGTTCTTC	CAMSEQADEQFF
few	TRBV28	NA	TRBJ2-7	TGTGCCAGCGAACAGGCACACTCCTACGAGCAGTACTTC	CASEQAHSYEQYF
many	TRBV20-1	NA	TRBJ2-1	TGCAGTGCCCTGGAGTTCCGGGGGGCCTATGAGCAGTTCTTC	CSALEFRGAYEQFF
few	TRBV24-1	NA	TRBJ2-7	TGTGCCACCAGTGATTTGTCCTGGGACGGGAACTCCTACGAGCAGTACTTC	CATSDLSWDGNSYEQYF
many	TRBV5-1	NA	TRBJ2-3	TGCGCCAGCAGCCCCAGGACGACTGCTAGCACAGATACGCAGTATTTT	CASSPRTTASTDTQYF
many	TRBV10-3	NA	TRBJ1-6	TGTGCCATCAGTGGGCCCTTCAATTCACCCCTCCACTTT	CAISGPFNSPLHF
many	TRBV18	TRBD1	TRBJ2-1	TGTGCCAGCTCACAGGGACAGCTTCTCTCCTACAATGAGCAGTTCTTC	CASSQGQLLSYNEQFF
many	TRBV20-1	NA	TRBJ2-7	TGCAGTGCTAACCGGCAGGGGTCCTACGAGCAGTACTTC	CSANRQGSYEQYF
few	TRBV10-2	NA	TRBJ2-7	TGCGCCAGCATCCCACTTACACAGGGCTACGAGCAGTACTTC	CASIPLTQGYEQYF
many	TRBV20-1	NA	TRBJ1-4	TGCAGTGCTAGAGATCCTTACAGGGTAGGGGAAAAACTGTTTTTT	CSARDPYRVGEKLFF
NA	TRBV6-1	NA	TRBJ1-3	TGTGCCACTTCGTTGACAGGTGTCTCTGGAAACACCATATATTTT	CATSLTGVSGNTIYF
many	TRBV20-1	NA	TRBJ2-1	TGCAGTGCTAGTGAAAGAAGGTACTACAATGAGCAGTTCTTC	CSASERRYYNEQFF
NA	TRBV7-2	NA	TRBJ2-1	TGTGCCAGCACCCCTCGATGGACCCCCTCCGAGCAGTTCTTC	CASTPRWTPSEQFF
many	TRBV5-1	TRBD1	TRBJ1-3	TGCGCCAGCAGCCCGCAGACAGGGGCCCGGGACACCATATATTTT	CASSPQTGARDTIYF
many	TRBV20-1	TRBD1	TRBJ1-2	TGCAGTGCTAGGGGGGACAGGGCTCCTCTTAACTATGGCTACACCTTC	CSARGDRAPLNYGYTF
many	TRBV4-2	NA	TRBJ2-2	TGTGCCAGCAGCCAGGGCAGTAGGACCGGGGAGCTGTTTTTT	CASSQGSRTGELFF
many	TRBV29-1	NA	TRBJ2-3	TGCAGCGTTGAAAAGGGACATAGCGATACGCAGTATTTT	CSVEKGHSDTQYF
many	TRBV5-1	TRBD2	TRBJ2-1	TGCGCCAGCAGCTTGGGTACGGGAGGGCCGAACAATGAGCAGTTCTTC	CASSLGTGGPNNEQFF
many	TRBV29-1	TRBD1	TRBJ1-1	TGCAGCGCTGTGACAGGGTCCTCCTTTGAAGCTTTCTTT	CSAVTGSSFEAFF
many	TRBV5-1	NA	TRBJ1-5	TGCGCCAGCAGCTTTACAGGACCATATAGCAATCAGCCCCAGCATTTT	CASSFTGPYSNQPQHF
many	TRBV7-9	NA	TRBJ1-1	TGTGCCAGCAGCTTATTAAAGGGAAACACTGAAGCTTTCTTT	CASSLLKGNTEAFF
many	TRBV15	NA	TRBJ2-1	TGTGCCACCAGCAGTCGAGCGGCGAGCTCCTACAATGAGCAGTTCTTC	CATSSRAASSYNEQFF
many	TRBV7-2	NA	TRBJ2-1	TGTGCCAGCAGCTTACTAGGGCCTAGGGATGAGCAGTTCTTC	CASSLLGPRDEQFF
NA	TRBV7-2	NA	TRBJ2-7	TGTGCCAGCAGCCTCCCCAGGGGGGGCGAGCAGTACTTC	CASSLPRGGEQYF
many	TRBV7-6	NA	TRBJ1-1	TGTGCCAGCAGCTTGAGGGTGGGGGCTGAAGCTTTCTTT	CASSLRVGAEAFF
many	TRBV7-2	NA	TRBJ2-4	TGTGCCAGCAGCTTACCGGGACATACCAAAAACATTCAGTACTTC	CASSLPGHTKNIQYF
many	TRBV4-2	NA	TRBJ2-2	TGTGCCAGCAGCCAAGATAGGCCTTATTCGCACACCGGGGAGCTGTTTTTT	CASSQDRPYSHTGELFF
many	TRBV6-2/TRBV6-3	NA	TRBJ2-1	TGTGCCAGCAGTTACGCATACAATGAGCAGTTCTTC	CASSYAYNEQFF
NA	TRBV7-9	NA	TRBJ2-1	TGTGCCAGCAGCTTAAGAGTCGGCCGCTCCTACAATGAGCAGTTCTTC	CASSLRVGRSYNEQFF